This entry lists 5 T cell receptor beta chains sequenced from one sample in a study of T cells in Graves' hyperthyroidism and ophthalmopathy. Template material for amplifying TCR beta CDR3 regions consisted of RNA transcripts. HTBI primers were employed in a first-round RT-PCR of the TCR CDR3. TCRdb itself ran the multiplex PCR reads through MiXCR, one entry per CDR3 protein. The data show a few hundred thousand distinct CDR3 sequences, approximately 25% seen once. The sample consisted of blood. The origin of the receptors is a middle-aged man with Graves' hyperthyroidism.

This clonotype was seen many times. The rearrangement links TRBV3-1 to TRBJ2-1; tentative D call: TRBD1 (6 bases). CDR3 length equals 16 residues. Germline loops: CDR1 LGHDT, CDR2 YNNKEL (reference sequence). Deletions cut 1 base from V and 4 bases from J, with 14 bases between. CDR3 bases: TGTGCCAGCAGCCAAGGAAGCCGGACAGCTTACAATGAGCAGTTCTTC. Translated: CASSQGSRTAYNEQFF.

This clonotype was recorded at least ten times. CDR3 loop: CASSPSGWQETQYF. The CDR3 DNA sequence: TGTGCCAGCAGCCCATCCGGGTGGCAAGAGACCCAGTACTTC. The J gene is TRBJ2-5, the V gene TRBV28; no firm D call. The CDR3 covers 14 residues. V was trimmed by 6 bases and J by 2 bases, leaving 13 bases between them. The V gene's germline CDR1 is MDHEN and CDR2 SYDVKM.

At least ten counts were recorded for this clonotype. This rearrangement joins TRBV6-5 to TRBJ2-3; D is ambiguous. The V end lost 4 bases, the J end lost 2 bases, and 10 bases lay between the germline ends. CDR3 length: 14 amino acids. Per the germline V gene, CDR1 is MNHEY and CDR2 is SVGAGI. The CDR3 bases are TGTGCCAGCAGTTCTAGACCGGACACAGATACGCAGTATTTT. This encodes CASSSRPDTDTQYF.

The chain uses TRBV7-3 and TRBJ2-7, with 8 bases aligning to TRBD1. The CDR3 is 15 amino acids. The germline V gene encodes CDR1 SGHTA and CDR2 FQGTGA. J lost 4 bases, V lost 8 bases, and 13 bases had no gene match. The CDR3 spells CASSPIQGDWYEQYF. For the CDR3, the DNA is TGTGCCAGCTCACCTATACAGGGGGACTGGTACGAGCAGTACTTC.

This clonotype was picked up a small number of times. The CDR3 nucleotides read TGCGCCAGCAGGACCGGGGGGGACTCCTACGAGCAGTACTTC. Translating gives CASRTGGDSYEQYF. This chain connects TRBV5-1 to TRBJ2-7; TRBD2 agrees at 8 bases. Germline values: CDR1 SGHRS, CDR2 YFSETQ. The CDR3 extends over 14 amino acids. Germline trimming cut 5 bases from V and 0 bases from J; bases unmatched to any gene: 4. Looking up the rest from reference TRBV5-1 and TRBJ2-7 gives the full variable domain: KAGVTQTPRYLIKTRGQQVTLSCSPISGHRSVSWYQQTPGQGLQFLFEYFSETQRNKGNFPGRFSGRQFSNSRSEMNVSTLELGDSALYLCASRTGGDSYEQYFGPGTRLTVT.